The 26 T cell receptor beta chains reported below all come from one sample, sequenced in a study of CD8 T cells in ankylosing spondylitis. Each CDR3 protein gets one entry after TCRdb re-called the 5' RACE reads with MiXCR. The repertoire has some 140,000 distinct CDR3 sequences, roughly 7.7% of them found once; the top ten carry 7.3%. The specimen sequenced was synovial fluid, either unsorted or a sorted T cell fraction (not recorded which). The receptors stem from a male donor with ankylosing spondylitis.

This clonotype was counted ten times or more. This chain joins TRBV12-3 or TRBV12-4 and TRBJ2-1, with TRBD2 matching over 11 bases. The J segment lost 7 bases and the V segment lost 3 bases, leaving 5 bases of the junction unmatched. The CDR3 covers 15 residues. The CDR3 nucleotides are TGTGCCAGCAGTTTCGGAATAGCGGGAGGGAATGAGCAGTTCTTC. Its protein is CASSFGIAGGNEQFF.

This clonotype has ten or more counts. V usage is TRBV18 and J usage is TRBJ2-7; D remains unclear. Between the trimmed V and J ends, which lost 2 bases and 0 bases, there was a span of 2 bases. This CDR3 has 12 amino acids. Per the germline V gene, CDR1 is KGHSH and CDR2 is LQKENI. The CDR3 sequence is CASSPSSYEQYF. CDR3 in DNA: TGTGCCAGCTCACCAAGCTCCTACGAGCAGTACTTC. The variable domain in full, completed from reference TRBV18 and TRBJ2-7, reads NAGVMQNPRHLVRRRGQEARLRCSPMKGHSHVYWYRQLPEEGLKFMVYLQKENIIDESGMPKERFSAEFPKEGPSILRIQQVVRGDSAAYFCASSPSSYEQYFGPGTRLTVT.

This clonotype was counted between two and nine times. The chain links TRBV5-4 to TRBJ2-4, with D possibly matching TRBD1 (5 bases). The germline V gene has CDR1 SGHNT and CDR2 YYREEE (reference sequence). V was shortened by 3 bases and J by 6 bases, with 16 bases between the two germline ends. The CDR3 extends over 15 amino acids. CDR3 in amino acids: CASSSDGRGSNIQYF. The DNA for the CDR3 is TGTGCCAGCAGCTCGGACGGAAGGGGATCAAACATTCAGTACTTC.

This clonotype appeared many times. The chain employs TRBV6-5 and TRBJ1-6; D gene uncertain. The CDR3 contains 16 residues. CDR1 MNHEY and CDR2 SVGAGI come from the germline V gene. Deletions cut 3 bases from V and 0 bases from J, with 9 bases between. CDR3 in amino acids: CASSYYQISYNSPLHF. Written as DNA, the CDR3 is TGTGCCAGCAGTTATTACCAGATCTCCTATAATTCACCCCTCCACTTT.

This clonotype appeared a few times. The rearrangement uses TRBV20-1 and TRBJ2-3, with TRBD2 identical over 10 bases. The CDR3 length is 14 residues. The V segment lost 7 bases and the J segment 1 base; nucleotides outside the gene matches: 5. Germline lookup yields CDR1 DFQATT and CDR2 SNEGSKA (reference sequence). CDR3 sequence reads: CSGVAGGRTDTQYF. CDR3 in DNA: TGCAGTGGAGTAGCGGGGGGACGCACAGATACGCAGTATTTT.

At least ten counts were recorded for this clonotype. The V call is TRBV20-1, the J call TRBJ2-1, with 7 positions matching TRBD1. Trimming cost V 3 bases and J 0 bases; bases outside gene matches: 8. CDR1 is DFQATT and CDR2 is SNEGSKA in the germline V gene (reference sequence). The CDR3 is 16 amino acids. The CDR3 nucleotides are TGCAGTGCTAGGTCCCGACAGGGCAGCTCCTACAATGAGCAGTTCTTC. Amino acid sequence: CSARSRQGSSYNEQFF.

This clonotype was picked up a small number of times. The V gene is TRBV12-3 or TRBV12-4, the J gene TRBJ1-5; the D is unclear. The V gene lost 5 bases and the J gene lost 6 bases, with 20 bases spanning the gap. This CDR3 comprises 16 residues. This CDR3 is CASSPGLTLGGQPQHF. The DNA of the CDR3 is TGTGCCAGCAGTCCGGGCTTAACTCTCGGCGGTCAGCCCCAGCATTTT.

This clonotype was recorded many times. The chain carries TRBV11-2 and TRBJ2-7; TRBD1 might be the D (6 bases). Germline V gene lookup returns CDR1 SGHAT and CDR2 FQNNGV. The CDR3 covers 18 residues. The V end was cut by 2 bases, the J end by 2 bases, with 22 bases between. The CDR3 nucleotides read TGTGCCAGCAGCTTACACTATCCCGGGACACCCTACCCCTACGAGCAGTACTTC. The encoded protein is CASSLHYPGTPYPYEQYF. Filled out from reference TRBV11-2 and TRBJ2-7, the complete variable domain reads EAGVAQSPRYKIIEKRQSVAFWCNPISGHATLYWYQQILGQGPKLLIQFQNNGVVDDSQLPKDRFSAERLKGVDSTLKIQPAKLEDSAVYLCASSLHYPGTPYPYEQYFGPGTRLTVT.

The chain couples TRBV7-9 to TRBJ2-6; no clear D. Per the germline V gene, CDR1 is SEHNR and CDR2 is FQNEAQ (reference sequence). Between the trimmed V and J ends, which lost 4 bases and 0 bases, there was a span of 10 bases. The CDR3 consists of 16 residues. CDR3 sequence reads: CASSSYMSSGANVLTF. The DNA of the CDR3 is TGTGCCAGCAGCTCTTACATGAGCTCTGGGGCCAACGTCCTGACTTTC.

This clonotype was recorded at least ten times. The chain carries TRBV12-3 or TRBV12-4 and TRBJ2-5, with 11 positions matching TRBD2. The CDR3 sequence is 15 residues long. V was pared by 2 bases and J by 5 bases, with 4 bases of the junction left unmatched. Here the CDR3 DNA reads TGTGCCAGCAGTTTAAGACTAGCGGGGATGGAGACCCAGTACTTC. Translating it yields CASSLRLAGMETQYF.

The chain employs TRBV12-3 or TRBV12-4 and TRBJ2-1; D is unclear. Trimming left V 2 bases short and J 12 bases short, with 14 bases between. CDR3 length: 13 amino acids. The DNA for the CDR3 is TGTGCCAGCAGTTTATTATCGGCTGCATGGCAGTTCTTC. It translates to CASSLLSAAWQFF.

This clonotype was picked up a small number of times. The rearrangement links TRBV20-1 to TRBJ2-3, with D uncertain. Germline V gene data show CDR1 as DFQATT and CDR2 as SNEGSKA (reference sequence). Trimming shortened V by 3 bases and J by 4 bases, and 5 bases separated the two germline ends. This CDR3 has 11 residues. CDR3 bases: TGCAGTGCTAGGCTAGCAGATACGCAGTATTTT. It yields the protein CSARLADTQYF.

The V gene is TRBV7-9, the J gene TRBJ1-2; possible D gene TRBD1, 5 bases. Per the germline V gene, CDR1 is SEHNR and CDR2 is FQNEAQ (reference sequence). The CDR3 is 13 amino acids. With 11 bases removed from V and 4 bases from J, the gap between germline ends came to 17 bases. Here the CDR3 DNA reads TGTGCCGCCGGGCGGGGACCCCTCTATGGCTACACCTTC. This gives the protein CAAGRGPLYGYTF.

In its sample, this clonotype was seen many times. The DNA of the CDR3 is TGTGCCAGCAGCTTAATGGCAGGGGGAAGGGGCTATGGCTACACCTTC. Amino acid sequence: CASSLMAGGRGYGYTF. The genes are TRBV7-9 and TRBJ1-2; 7 bases line up with TRBD1. Germline V gene data show CDR1 as SEHNR and CDR2 as FQNEAQ (reference sequence). This CDR3 has 16 amino acids. With V trimmed by 2 bases and J by 4 bases, 10 bases remained unmatched.

This clonotype appeared many times. The chain carries TRBV28 and TRBJ2-5, with 9 bases lining up with TRBD1. Germline CDR1 and CDR2: MDHEN and SYDVKM. The junction had 5 bases not matched to a gene; V was cut back by 7 bases and J by 5 bases. The CDR3 covers 13 residues. CDR3 DNA sequence: TGTGCCAGCACTACAGGGGGCGAGGAGACCCAGTACTTC. Encoded protein: CASTTGGEETQYF. Full variable domain (missing parts from reference TRBV28 and TRBJ2-5): DVKVTQSSRYLVKRTGEKVFLECVQDMDHENMFWYRQDPGLGLRLIYFSYDVKMKEKGDIPEGYSVSREKKERFSLILESASTNQTSMYLCASTTGGEETQYFGPGTRLLVL.

This clonotype occurred a few times. The DNA for the CDR3 is TGTGCCAGCAGCTTAGGGGCGGCAGGGATCCCTTCACCCCTCCACTTT. It is translated as CASSLGAAGIPSPLHF. The chain has TRBV7-2 and TRBJ1-6; D might be TRBD1 (5 bases). Between the trimmed V and J ends, which lost 1 base and 9 bases, there was a span of 16 bases. Germline CDR1 SGHTA, CDR2 FQGNSA. The CDR3 runs 16 residues.

This clonotype was seen at least ten times. The J gene is TRBJ1-5, the V gene TRBV24-1, with 12 bases matching TRBD1. This CDR3 is 15 amino acids long. CDR1 and CDR2 from the germline V gene are KGHDR and SFDVKD. The V and J ends lost 5 bases and 6 bases, in that order; junction bases with no gene match: 4. CDR3 loop: CATSGGQGAIQPQHF. In DNA, the CDR3 is TGTGCCACCAGTGGGGGACAGGGGGCCATTCAGCCCCAGCATTTT.

This clonotype came up many times. The V and J genes are TRBV24-1 and TRBJ1-5; no firm D call. V lost 2 bases and J 2 bases, leaving 12 bases between the germline ends. CDR3 length equals 16 residues. The germline V gene encodes CDR1 KGHDR and CDR2 SFDVKD. The CDR3 loop is CATSDSSFGGNQPQHF. CDR3 DNA sequence: TGTGCCACCAGTGATTCTTCCTTCGGTGGCAATCAGCCCCAGCATTTT.

This clonotype appeared many times. V gene TRBV2 combines with J gene TRBJ2-7, with D perhaps TRBD2 (7 bases). CDR1 SNHLY and CDR2 FYNNEI come from the germline V gene. The CDR3 sequence is 16 residues long. V lost 5 bases and J 6 bases, leaving 23 bases between the germline ends. CDR3 sequence: CASSRQGRGRWVEQYF. DNA for the CDR3: TGTGCCAGCAGTCGACAAGGGCGGGGGCGGTGGGTCGAGCAGTACTTC.

The chain combines TRBV4-2 with TRBJ2-3; D may be TRBD1 (6 bases). Trimming removed 1 base at V and 5 bases at J, with 16 bases between. Germline CDR1 reads LGHNA; CDR2 reads YNFKEQ. CDR3 length: 16 amino acids. The CDR3 spells CASSQAGAGDIDTQYF. In nucleotides, the CDR3 is TGTGCCAGCAGCCAAGCAGGGGCAGGGGATATAGATACGCAGTATTTT.

The chain is built from TRBV5-8 and TRBJ2-1; 8 bases agree with TRBD1. The junction had 1 base not matched to a gene; V was cut back by 3 bases and J by 2 bases. The germline CDR1 and CDR2 sequences are SGHTS and YDEGEE. The CDR3 loop spans 14 amino acids. The CDR3 spells CASSWDRTYNEQFF. The CDR3 nucleotides are TGTGCCAGCAGCTGGGACAGGACCTACAATGAGCAGTTCTTC.

This clonotype was counted a few times. CDR3 protein: CASTMGGAGGLNEQFF. In nucleotides, the CDR3 is TGTGCCAGCACCATGGGGGGAGCGGGGGGCCTGAATGAGCAGTTCTTC. The chain is built from TRBV11-2 and TRBJ2-1; TRBD2 agrees at 9 bases. This CDR3 has 16 amino acids. With 7 bases clipped from V and 7 bases from J, the junction kept 14 bases outside the gene matches. Germline V lookup: CDR1 SGHAT, CDR2 FQNNGV. Together with reference TRBV11-2 and TRBJ2-1, the CDR3 gives the full variable domain: EAGVAQSPRYKIIEKRQSVAFWCNPISGHATLYWYQQILGQGPKLLIQFQNNGVVDDSQLPKDRFSAERLKGVDSTLKIQPAKLEDSAVYLCASTMGGAGGLNEQFFGPGTRLTVL.

This clonotype was found many times. The genes are TRBV29-1 and TRBJ2-5; 11 nucleotides line up with TRBD2. The junction had 12 bases not matched to a gene; V was cut back by 2 bases and J by 4 bases. The CDR3 has 17 amino acids. Germline lookup yields CDR1 SQVTM and CDR2 ANQGSEA. CDR3 loop: CSVENSGRAATGETQYF. In DNA, the CDR3 is TGCAGCGTTGAAAATAGCGGGAGGGCCGCCACGGGAGAGACCCAGTACTTC.

V and J are TRBV6-1 and TRBJ1-2; tentative D call: TRBD1 (6 bases). The germline CDR1 and CDR2 sequences are MNHNS and SASEGT. V shed 8 bases and J shed 0 bases, with 19 bases lying between them. The CDR3 consists of 16 residues. The CDR3 DNA sequence: TGTGCCAGCCTTGCACAGGGAAACCTAGCTAACTATGGCTACACCTTC. It is translated as CASLAQGNLANYGYTF.

The V gene is TRBV7-9, the J gene TRBJ1-4; 7 bases line up with TRBD1. The CDR3 runs to 14 residues. Trimming at V came to 5 bases and at J to 0 bases, leaving 0 bases not matched to a gene. Germline-derived CDR1 and CDR2 are SEHNR and FQNEAQ (reference sequence). DNA for the CDR3: TGTGCCAGCAGCGACAGGGCAACTAATGAAAAACTGTTTTTT. This encodes CASSDRATNEKLFF. Drawing the rest from reference TRBV7-9 and TRBJ1-4, the complete variable domain is DTGVSQNPRHKITKRGQNVTFRCDPISEHNRLYWYRQTLGQGPEFLTYFQNEAQLEKSRLLSDRFSAERPKGSFSTLEIQRTEQGDSAMYLCASSDRATNEKLFFGSGTQLSVL.

The chain carries TRBV5-1 and TRBJ1-2; D possibly corresponds to TRBD1 (6 bases). There are 16 residues in the CDR3. Deletions cut 4 bases from V and 1 base from J, with 17 bases between. The V gene's germline CDR1 is SGHRS and CDR2 YFSETQ. The CDR3 here is CASSPGGQRVNYGYTF. The CDR3 coding sequence is TGCGCCAGCAGCCCGGGAGGACAGCGAGTTAACTATGGCTACACCTTC. Full variable domain (rest looked up from reference TRBV5-1 and TRBJ1-2): KAGVTQTPRYLIKTRGQQVTLSCSPISGHRSVSWYQQTPGQGLQFLFEYFSETQRNKGNFPGRFSGRQFSNSRSEMNVSTLELGDSALYLCASSPGGQRVNYGYTFGSGTRLTVV.